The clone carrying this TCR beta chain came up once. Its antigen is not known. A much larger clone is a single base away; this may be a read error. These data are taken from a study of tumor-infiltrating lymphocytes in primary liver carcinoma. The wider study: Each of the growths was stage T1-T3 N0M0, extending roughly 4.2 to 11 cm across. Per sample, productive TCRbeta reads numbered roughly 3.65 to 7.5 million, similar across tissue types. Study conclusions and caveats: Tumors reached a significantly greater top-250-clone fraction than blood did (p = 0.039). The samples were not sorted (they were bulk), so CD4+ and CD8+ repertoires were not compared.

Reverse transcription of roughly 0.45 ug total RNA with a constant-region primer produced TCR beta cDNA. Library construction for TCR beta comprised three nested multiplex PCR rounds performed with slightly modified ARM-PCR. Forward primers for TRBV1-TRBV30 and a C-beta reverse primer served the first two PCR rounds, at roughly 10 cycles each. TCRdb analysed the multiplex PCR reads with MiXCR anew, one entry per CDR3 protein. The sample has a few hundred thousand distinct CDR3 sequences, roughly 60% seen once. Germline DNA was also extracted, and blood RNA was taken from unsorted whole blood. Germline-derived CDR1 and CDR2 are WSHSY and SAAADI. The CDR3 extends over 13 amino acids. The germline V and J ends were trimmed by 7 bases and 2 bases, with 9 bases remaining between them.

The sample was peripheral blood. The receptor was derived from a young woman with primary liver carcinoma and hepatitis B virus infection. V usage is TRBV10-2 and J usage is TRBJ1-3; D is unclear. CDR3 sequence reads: CASTVETGNTIYF. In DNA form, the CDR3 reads TGCGCCAGCACCGTGGAGACTGGAAACACCATATATTTT.